The present T cell receptor (beta chain) was sequenced within a study of regulatory T cells in long-lasting Graves disease. J gave up 7 bases and V 4 bases, and 9 bases lay outside the gene matches. The CDR3 sequence is 13 residues long. Germline V gene data show CDR1 as DFQATT and CDR2 as SNEGSKA (reference sequence). Arm-PCR of CDR3 regions and iRepertoire HTBI primers were used to build TCR beta libraries. A single record per CDR3 protein comes from TCRdb applying MiXCR to the multiplex PCR reads. Among 350,000 to 500,000 distinct CDR3 sequences, over 15% were seen once, and the ten largest hold approximately 11%. Worth noting for this clonotype: A far larger clone is a single base away, which makes a read error likely.

Sample time point: newly diagnosed GD, antithyroid drugs for less than 3 months. From PBMCs, RNA was extracted and then used to make the TCR library. This sample also appeared in a second study, on T cells in Graves' hyperthyroidism and ophthalmopathy.

This specimen consisted of peripheral blood mononuclear cells (PBMCs), obtained at new diagnosis, from a patient treated with antithyroid drugs. The TCR originated in a woman between 25 and 40 years old with Graves disease. The chain couples TRBV20-1 to TRBJ2-7; 8 positions match TRBD2. The CDR3: CSAISGTYNEQYF. The DNA for the CDR3 is TGCAGTGCTATTAGCGGGACCTACAATGAGCAGTACTTC.